What follows is one T cell receptor beta chain and its context. This clone was seen more than once but under ten times. Its binding antigen is unknown. No much larger clone exists at a distance of one base, and base qualities are not known. The library was prepared using the immunoSEQ multiplex PCR assay. A mixture of 60 forward primers for TCR Vbeta segments and 13 reverse primers for TCR Jbeta segments was used in the multiplex PCR. The CDR3 region of rearranged TCR beta genes was amplified from genomic DNA by a multiplex PCR assay. Amplified TCR beta libraries were sequenced as 87-base-pair reads on the Illumina HiSeq System. As for the original processing: In a later analysis, some 80 million unique TCR beta chains were counted across the approximately 620 repertoires, and roughly 11 million of these chains were shared by at least two donors. To remove PCR and sequencing errors, raw reads were error-corrected and collapsed into unique sequences using a nearest-neighbor algorithm that merged closely related sequences. CDR3 sequences were aligned to IMGT reference sequences to assign V, D and J gene segments. For a sequence to be retained, a match of at least six nucleotides was required to both a V gene segment and a J gene segment. Rearrangements were classified as productive when the CDR3 lacked stop codons and remained in frame with V and J, and all other rearrangements were classified as non-productive. CDR3 was defined according to IMGT convention as the region running from the second conserved V-encoded cysteine to the conserved J-encoded phenylalanine. The earlier analysis of 587 of the donors excluded any sequence lacking an unambiguous match to a single V gene segment. In an earlier analysis of approximately 560 of the donors, a V segment was called functional when productive rearrangements were above 56.7%, and segregating when the standard deviation between donors exceeded 5%. A statistical classification framework was built to diagnose cytomegalovirus status from the catalog of TCR beta chain sequences. In a later analysis, V and J genes were assigned by comparing TCR nucleotide sequences against IMGT/GENE-DB human TR gene sequences. In a later analysis, CDR3 sequences and most-parsimonious VDJ recombination scenarios were assigned using the TCRdist pipeline. In a later analysis, each TCR beta chain was defined by its CDR3 amino acid sequence together with its V-gene family, and reads lacking a unique V-gene family were excluded. To address suspected cross-contamination and a sequencing artifact, a later analysis removed around 600 highly shared, low-generation-probability nucleotide sequences. In a later analysis, a clonal expansion index was calculated for each public chain from normalized within-repertoire ranks of inferred template counts. A later analysis computed generation probabilities with a VDJ recombination model fitted to out-of-frame rearrangements, and checked the results against IGoR. Hypergeometric tests were used in a later analysis to score TCR-TCR, TCR-HLA and TCR-CMV co-occurrence, with a repertoire-size bias correction applied to the TCR pairs. False discovery rates were estimated in a later analysis by permuting HLA or CMV assignments 20 times. In a later analysis, co-occurring TCRs were grouped with DBSCAN, and TCRdist sequence similarity was added when clustering was performed within HLA-allele-positive subsets. Repertoires with fewer than 30,000 or more than 120,000 public chains were left out of co-occurrence clustering, as were several repertoires with anomalous nucleotide sharing. As stored in TCRdb, this immuneACCESS dataset retains in-frame rearrangements with V and J assigned. A fraction of the clones does not appear; measured against another copy, unresolved V genes explain less than half of the discrepancy, and the remainder lacks a known reason. Clone size and V and J calls were adopted from that table, with D and trimming inferred from the DNA. The sample table records around 160,000 clones; around 73% of these occur just once. The top ten constitute 1.4% of the sample.

The sample originates from a study of cytomegalovirus exposure and HLA in healthy donors (dated by TCRdb to about 2017). For context, the study as a whole: According to an earlier analysis of 587 of the donors, 150 million to 200 million T cells yielded roughly 110 million unique TCR beta sequences and about 280 Gb of sequence data. Rather than using new phenotypic data, the later analysis identified candidate immune exposures from TCR beta sequences and from how often those sequences occurred across donors. The study profiled the T cell repertoires of 550 to 700 subjects by immunosequencing and related them to cytomegalovirus serostatus. Both class I and class II loci were covered by HLA typing, at four-digit resolution. To predict cytomegalovirus infection status, the study brought together high-throughput TCR immunosequencing, statistical association of individual TCRs with disease status, and machine learning. Roughly 300 gigabases of sequencing data and roughly 80 million unique TCR sequences made up an early release that covered under 750 HLA-typed donors. All discovery cohort repertoires had been generated using a single sequencing platform. The number of donors typed differed by locus, with about 620-630 for A, B, C, DRB1 and DQB1, around 560 for DQA1, over 600 for DPA1, and some 470 for DPB1. About 5 DR-DQ haplotypes were handled as single units for association and clustering, since linkage in the cohort was strong. Of the 300 to 450 genotyped donors, more than 75% were placed in the genetic ancestry cluster associated with self-reported Caucasian donors. In a later analysis, previously published TCR beta repertoires from more than 500 donors were re-analyzed and high-resolution HLA genotyping was added so that TCR occurrence patterns could be studied. The study aimed to test whether signatures of past pathogen exposure could be identified by cataloging public T cell receptors. Across approximately 400 genotyped donors of the cohort, an average of about 200,000 unique TCR beta nucleotide sequences per donor were sequenced, and about a sixth of those sequences were non-productive. Along with the roughly 710-subject first cohort, a separate validation cohort of over a hundred different subjects was used. Alongside the repertoire data, information on donor age, sex, ethnicity and CMV serostatus was compiled. An earlier analysis of approximately 630 of the donors applied high-throughput TCR beta sequencing to assess whether each TCR beta V gene segment acted as functional or pseudogenic. A later genetic analysis used genome-wide SNP genotypes for about 65% of the roughly 700 donors, treating that subset as a discovery cohort.

The germline V gene provides CDR1 LGHNA and CDR2 YSLEER. The CDR3 contains 14 residues, cysteine and phenylalanine counted. The DNA shown is the 42-base CDR3, in frame from base 1. Trimming costs V 4 bases and J 4 bases, and their ends lie 13 bases apart. The cohort was made up of approximately 670 healthy bone marrow donors. Cohort members were all nominally healthy when sampled, although unrecorded immune exposures were likely present. The donor tested CMV seronegative and was one of the 352 seronegative cohort members. A peripheral blood sample was provided by each donor, and peripheral blood mononuclear cells were used for TCR beta sequencing. The Qiagen DNeasy Blood Extraction Kit was used to extract genomic DNA from the blood cell samples. Results and caveats for the whole study, not just this receptor: The classifier was reported to diagnose cytomegalovirus status with high specificity and sensitivity in both the original and validation cohorts. When HLA alleles, especially DR and DQ, strongly co-occurred, TCR associations were difficult to assign to individual alleles. Because counts were too low, around 17 rarely observed V segments, including chromosome 9 orphons, were left out of the earlier analysis of roughly 600 of the donors. According to a later analysis, parvovirus B19, influenza, CMV and Epstein-Barr virus appeared linked to several top co-occurrence clusters. Most TCR sequences were observed very rarely across donors, whereas some public TCRs were present in many individuals. A later analysis associated 15,000 or so TCR beta sequences with specific HLA alleles at a false discovery rate of 0.05. A later genetic analysis reported fewer N-insertions in productive TCRs among donors in an Asian-associated ancestry cluster than the roughly 720-donor mean. Some IMGT-functional V segments, including TRBV6-2 and TRBV6-3, could not be distinguished by the 87-base-pair reads and were therefore excluded. Three of the identified cytomegalovirus-associated TCR beta chains were confirmed in vitro to be specific for cytomegalovirus antigens. In a later analysis, TCR association rates were found to vary across HLA loci, with the most associated TCRs seen for DRB1 alleles and the fewest for HLA-C alleles. CMV serostatus was the only immune exposure information available for the cohort. Because HLA typing was missing for some donors at each locus, association tests included only the typed subset. Most CMV-associated TCR beta chains appeared to be HLA-restricted in a later analysis, and the HLA associations seemed to be driven largely by CMV exposure. In a later analysis, HLA-associated TCR beta chains showed more clonal expansion and lower generation probabilities than non-associated chains that were equally common. The sequencing pipeline was judged likely to have produced a cluster of highly shared sequence variants as a technical artifact. In an earlier analysis of over 550 of the donors, most TCR beta V segments were observed in productive rearrangements about 87% or about 30% of the time, broadly matching IMGT annotations. Linkage disequilibrium might explain the correlated functional status among segregating V segments, but an unknown experimental factor could not be ruled out. Presence/absence analyses assumed roughly uniform sequencing depth across donors, an assumption that may not hold. A later genetic analysis associated a missense DCLRE1C variant with V-gene and J-gene trimming of TCR beta chains, and an independent cohort replicated the association. The cohort was sequenced for TCR beta chains only, and without alpha or paired-chain data the features that could be detected were limited. The study listed 164 TCR beta chains as associated with cytomegalovirus. A further reported finding was that TCR beta sequences accurately predicted the HLA-A and HLA-B alleles for most subjects in the first cohort. The authors suggested that the approach could potentially be extended to other disease states and immunological phenotypes.

The V and J segments used are TRBV4-3 and TRBJ1-1; the best D guess is TRBD1, with 5 bases matching. Sequenced sample: PBMCs. The sequence was obtained from a male donor in good health and CMV-seronegative. For the CDR3, the sequence is CASSLATEVTEAFF. The DNA sequence reads TGCGCCAGCAGCCTCGCGACAGAGGTCACTGAAGCTTTCTTT.